The clone carrying this T cell receptor beta chain has a count of ten or more. What it binds is not known. These data belong to a study of identical twins. Trimming removed 3 bases from V and 5 bases from J, with 7 bases in between. The CDR3 totals 12 residues. CDR1 ENHRY and CDR2 SYGVKD come from the germline V gene. One entry per CDR3 protein, called by TCRdb with MiXCR from the 5' RACE reads. The sample has fewer than 650,000 distinct CDR3 sequences, 7.1% seen once. Whole-study findings and limits: Conclusions were based on cross-sectional statistical analysis, without following the same donors. Beta clonotypes that were abundant in cord blood contained fewer insertions, a pattern absent from memory repertoires.

This sample was also put to use in a study of yellow fever vaccine responses in identical twins. That source notes: Among the twins, the vaccine T cell response reportedly seemed partly convergent and partly personalized.

Sequenced: PBMCs. This TCR derives from a woman aged 18-29 years in good health. The chain carries TRBV10-3 and TRBJ2-5, with D unresolved. The chain's CDR3 is CAISDTRETQYF. In DNA, the CDR3 is TGTGCCATCAGTGATACGCGTGAGACCCAGTACTTC.